This T cell receptor (beta chain) originates from a study of blood T cell repertoires in COVID-19. Study-level information: Whether acute or convalescent, the COVID-19 samples came from the United States, Italy and Spain. T cells, B-cell-depleted T cells, or PBMCs provided the cDNA or gDNA that served as material.

CDR3 size: 14 residues. J gave up 9 bases and V 7 bases, and 12 bases lay outside the gene matches. Germline loops: CDR1 SEHNR, CDR2 FQNEAQ (reference sequence). Methods used by the authors: Amplified reference gene primers provided the basis for estimating nucleated cell counts. Libraries were prepared by immunoSEQ multiplex PCR; TCRdb keeps only in-frame clonotypes and omits some of them. V and J calls and clone size are copied from that table; D and trimming were computed from the DNA. Of around 75,000 clones listed, nearly 90% are singletons. The V gene is TRBV7-9, the J gene TRBJ2-1; 7 nucleotides agree with TRBD2. The TCR sequence derives from a man aged 45-65 years with acute or convalescent COVID-19. The sequenced sample consisted of peripheral blood. CDR3 in DNA: TGTGCCAGCAAAAGGGAGGGAGGGCGCTTTGAGCAGTTCTTC. Its translation: CASKREGGRFEQFF.